Included here is one T cell receptor (beta chain) sequence, with context. Original handling: Amplification of reference gene primers was used by the study to estimate nucleated cell counts. This table comes from immunoSEQ multiplex PCR, and its TCRdb copy is limited to in-frame clones, with some not included. Clone size and the V and J calls come from that table; the DNA yielded D and trimming. This table holds 70,000 to 95,000 clones, approximately 89% found once. This record comes from a study of blood T cell repertoires in COVID-19. In the study overall: Sources were T cells, B-cell-depleted T cells, or PBMCs; the material itself was cDNA or gDNA.

Trimming stripped 2 bases from V and 6 bases from J, with 9 bases between. CDR1 and CDR2 from the germline V gene are SGHTA and FQGTGA. CDR3 length: 13 residues. The gene calls are TRBV7-3 and TRBJ2-3; D is ambiguous. This TCR derives from a woman of 80 years or more with active COVID-19. The source material was peripheral blood. The CDR3 reads CASSLEVQDTQYF. CDR3 nucleotide sequence: TGTGCCAGCAGCTTAGAAGTCCAGGATACGCAGTATTTT.